This TCR beta chain was captured in a study of molecular identifiers for immune sequencing clone quantification. Based on a CD8+CD4-CCR7+CD45RA+ profile, naive CD8 T cells were sorted. This clonotype was detected ten times or more. Its antigen is unidentified. The germline V gene encodes CDR1 ENHRY and CDR2 SYGVKD. Trimming cost V 7 bases and J 2 bases, with 7 bases left between them. The CDR3 is 12 residues long. Whole-study results and caveats: Researchers reportedly could pick up spiked Jurkat TCR RNA from one cell mixed into some 1 million naive cells.

Bulk TCR libraries used previously described methods and listed TCR primers. TCRdb re-called the PCR reads through MiXCR, storing one row per CDR3 protein. The table records roughly 630,000 distinct CDR3 sequences, less than 30% of them present only once. This TCR came from a human donor in good health. Some libraries in this study had Jurkat cell RNA spiked in. The chain recombines TRBV10-3 with TRBJ2-3; D not certain. The sequencing input was naive CD8+ T cells from blood, with Jurkat cell RNA spiked in. Described subset: FACS-sorted CD8+CD4-CCR7+CD45RA+ naive T cells. CDR3 amino acids: CAITDSTDTQYF. The CDR3 DNA reads TGTGCCATCACCGACTCCACAGATACGCAGTATTTT.